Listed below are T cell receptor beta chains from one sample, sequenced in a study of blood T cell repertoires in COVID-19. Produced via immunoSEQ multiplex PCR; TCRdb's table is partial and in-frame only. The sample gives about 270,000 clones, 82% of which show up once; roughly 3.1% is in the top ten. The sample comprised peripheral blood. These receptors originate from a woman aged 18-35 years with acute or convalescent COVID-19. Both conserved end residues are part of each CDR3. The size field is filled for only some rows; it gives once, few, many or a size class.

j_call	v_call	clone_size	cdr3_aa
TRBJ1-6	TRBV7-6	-	CASSLRQGLNSPLHF
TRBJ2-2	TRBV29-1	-	CSVEGAYTGELFF
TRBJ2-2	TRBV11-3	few	CASGVRGDTGELFF
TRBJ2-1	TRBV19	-	CASRASYNEQFF
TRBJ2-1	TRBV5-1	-	CASSSGQSYNEQFF
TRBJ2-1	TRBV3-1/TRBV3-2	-	CASSPPTGLAGGPSRNEQFF
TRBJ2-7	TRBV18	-	CASSPGQGALWEQYF
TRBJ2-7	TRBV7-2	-	CASSLSYGQAKPYEQYF
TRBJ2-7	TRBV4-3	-	CASSQDYRGSSYEQYF
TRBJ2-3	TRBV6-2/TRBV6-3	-	CASSYAGTRAYTQYF
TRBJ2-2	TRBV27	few	CASSLFLAGFTGELFF
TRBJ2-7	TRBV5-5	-	CASSLWSEVPYEQYF
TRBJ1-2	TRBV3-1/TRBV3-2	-	CASSQSNFRVPILGYTF
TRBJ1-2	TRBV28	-	CASRATGFYGYTF
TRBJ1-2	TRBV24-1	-	CATYREGDGYTF
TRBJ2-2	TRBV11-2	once	CASRIPGQGRTGELFF
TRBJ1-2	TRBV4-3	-	CASSRGGTGSRDGYGYTF
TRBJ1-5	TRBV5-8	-	CASSLGGRENQPQHF
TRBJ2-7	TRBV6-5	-	CASSPRGLPYEQYF
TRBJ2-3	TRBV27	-	CANRLSTDTQYF
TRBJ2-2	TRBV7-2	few	CASSLDRGNTGELFF
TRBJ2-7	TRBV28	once	CASSFPGLADSYEQYF
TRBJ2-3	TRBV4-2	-	CASSPNPSETRADTQYF
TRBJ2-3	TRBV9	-	CASSPYSVTDTQYF
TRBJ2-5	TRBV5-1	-	CASSLQDRETQYF
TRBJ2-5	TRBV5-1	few	CASSKGTSGPQETQYF
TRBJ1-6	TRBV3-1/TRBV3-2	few	CASSRHRGYNSPLHF
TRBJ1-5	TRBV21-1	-	CASSKNSRTGVNQPQHF
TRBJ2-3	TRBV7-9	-	CASSLGRTAGVWADTQYF
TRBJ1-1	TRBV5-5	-	CASSLTTMNTEAFF
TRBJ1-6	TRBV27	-	CASSSTGGWDSPLHF
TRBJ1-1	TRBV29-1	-	CSVHRGVNTEAFF
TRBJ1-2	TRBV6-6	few	CASSYEGDYGYTF
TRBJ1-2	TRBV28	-	CASSSSDRGGYGYTF
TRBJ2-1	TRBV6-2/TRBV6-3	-	CASSSLRGQFLIEQFF
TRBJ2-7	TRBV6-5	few	CASSYSISGLAYEQYF
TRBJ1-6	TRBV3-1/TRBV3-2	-	CASRRDSNSPLHF
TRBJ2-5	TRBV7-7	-	CATETLSPGQGVGETQYF
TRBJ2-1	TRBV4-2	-	CASSTQGTDTYNEQFF
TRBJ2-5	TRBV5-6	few	CASSTGTSGSETQYF
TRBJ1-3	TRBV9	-	CARTGVGARNTIYF